A selection of T cell receptor beta chains follows, all from one sample in a study of post-analysis software for immune sequencing data. TCRdb independently ran MiXCR on the PCR reads; one entry per CDR3 protein. The data show fewer than 900,000 distinct CDR3 sequences, with 35% to 55% seen just once and over 4.5% held by the top ten. The source material was blood. The receptors stem from a girl under 18 with multiple sclerosis. CDR3s include the opening cysteine and the closing phenylalanine or tryptophan. D genes are given only for firm matches. Not every row has a clone size; where given, it reads once, few, many or a size class.

TRBV29-1	few	TRBJ2-7	TRBD2	TGCAGCGCCAGGCGGGGGTCGCTCGACGAGCAGTACTTC	CSARRGSLDEQYF
TRBV6-5	-	TRBJ2-1	-	TGTGCCATGCCACGACAGGGAGGACGGAATGAGCAGTTCTTC	CAMPRQGGRNEQFF
TRBV21-1	-	TRBJ2-1	-	TGTGCCAGCAGCAAAGTTGGTCGCGGGAGATGGAATGAGCAGTTCTTC	CASSKVGRGRWNEQFF
TRBV25-1	once	TRBJ1-5	-	TGTGCCAGCAGTGAATCGTTTGGGGATCAGCCCCAGCATTTT	CASSESFGDQPQHF
TRBV24-1	-	TRBJ2-1	-	TGTGCCACCAGTGCTGGCCGATGGGGGGAGCAGTTCTTC	CATSAGRWGEQFF
TRBV12-3/TRBV12-4	few	TRBJ2-5	-	TGTGCCAGCAGTTCCCCCGGGACACCTAATTCCCAAGAGACCCAGTACTTC	CASSSPGTPNSQETQYF
TRBV7-9	few	TRBJ2-7	-	TGTGCCAGCAGCGGCCGACAGGACTACGAGCAGTACTTC	CASSGRQDYEQYF
TRBV20-1	-	TRBJ2-5	TRBD2	TGCAGTGCTAGGGCTAGCGGGAGGTTGGAGACCCAGTACTTC	CSARASGRLETQYF
TRBV6-6	once	TRBJ2-1	TRBD2	TGTGCCAGCAGTTACTCCCCTAGCGGGAACAATGAGCAGTTCTTC	CASSYSPSGNNEQFF
TRBV4-2	few	TRBJ1-5	-	TGTGCCAGCAGCCAAGTTCAGGGAGGAAGCAATCAGCCCCAGCATTTT	CASSQVQGGSNQPQHF
TRBV27	-	TRBJ2-5	-	TGTGCCAGCAGCGCCAGTGGGGAGCAAGAGACCCAGTACTTC	CASSASGEQETQYF
TRBV20-1	-	TRBJ2-5	TRBD2	TGCAGTGCTAGATACCTTCTAGCGGGAGGGCCTCGAGGGGAGACCCAGTACTTC	CSARYLLAGGPRGETQYF